The 27 T cell receptor beta chains below all came from one sample that was sequenced in a study of T cell responses to AZD1222 COVID-19 vaccine. Sequencing used immunoSEQ multiplex PCR; TCRdb keeps in-frame clones, though not all of them. Found here are about 120,000 clones, around 90% of them singletons; the top ten hold about 1.2%. The sequencing here drew on peripheral blood, taken on day 0 of AZD1222 vaccination. Source of these receptors: an adult in good health.

This sequence joins TRBV7-9 and TRBJ2-7; 8 bases align to TRBD2. V was clipped by 5 bases and J by 5 bases; unmatched bases: 5. The germline gives CDR1 SEHNR, CDR2 FQNEAQ (reference sequence). The CDR3 is 13 amino acids. The CDR3 nucleotides read TGTGCCAGCAGCCCGAGACTAGCGCACGAGCAGTACTTC. It encodes CASSPRLAHEQYF.

This chain connects TRBV2 to TRBJ1-5; 12 bases align to TRBD1. The trim removed 7 bases at V and 6 bases at J, leaving 7 bases unmatched. Germline CDR1 is SNHLY and CDR2 is FYNNEI. This CDR3 spans 15 amino acids. The CDR3 DNA is TGTGCCAGCACCCGCGGGACAGGGGGCAGTCAGCCCCAGCATTTT. Protein sequence: CASTRGTGGSQPQHF. Looking up the rest from reference TRBV2 and TRBJ1-5 gives the full variable domain: EPEVTQTPSHQVTQMGQEVILRCVPISNHLYFYWYRQILGQKVEFLVSFYNNEISEKSEIFDDQFSVERPDGSNFTLKIRSTKLEDSAMYFCASTRGTGGSQPQHFGDGTRLSIL.

The CDR3 DNA is TGCGCCAGCAGCTTGCAGATTCCGGGACAGGGTGAAGCTTTCTTT. Translating it yields CASSLQIPGQGEAFF. This chain links TRBV5-1 with TRBJ1-1; 9 bases map to TRBD1. The J segment lost 7 bases and the V segment lost 1 base, leaving 8 bases of the junction unmatched. CDR3 size: 15 residues. CDR1 and CDR2 (germline): SGHRS, YFSETQ.

V is TRBV5-6 and J is TRBJ1-2, with 7 bases that match TRBD1. Losses at the gene ends were 4 bases for V and 0 bases for J; bases not matched to a gene: 3. The germline gives CDR1 SGHDT, CDR2 YYEEEE. This CDR3 spans 14 amino acids. CDR3 sequence reads: CASSRGQSNYGYTF. The CDR3 bases are TGTGCCAGCAGCCGGGGACAGTCTAACTATGGCTACACCTTC.

This sequence joins TRBV13 and TRBJ1-1, with TRBD1 as a possible D gene (5 bases). V lost 5 bases, J lost 8 bases, and 12 bases lay in between. Germline-derived CDR1 and CDR2 are PRHDT and FYEKMQ (reference sequence). This CDR3 contains 12 residues. The CDR3 coding sequence is TGTGCCAGCAGCCTACCGGGACCCGAAGCTTTCTTT. Amino acid sequence: CASSLPGPEAFF. The full variable domain, rest sourced from reference TRBV13 and TRBJ1-1, is AAGVIQSPRHLIKEKRETATLKCYPIPRHDTVYWYQQGPGQDPQFLISFYEKMQSDKGSIPDRFSAQQFSDYHSELNMSSLELGDSALYFCASSLPGPEAFFGQGTRLTVV.

This chain uses TRBV30 with TRBJ2-1; 11 bases align to TRBD2. V was pared by 8 bases and J by 9 bases, with 6 bases of the junction left unmatched. Germline CDR1 and CDR2: GTSNPN and SVGIG (reference sequence). The CDR3 totals 12 residues. The DNA for the CDR3 is TGTGCCGGATCCGGGACTAGCGGTGAGCAGTTCTTC. This gives the protein CAGSGTSGEQFF.

The chain couples TRBV5-1 to TRBJ2-3; possibly TRBD1 or TRBD2 for D (5 bases each). V dropped 5 bases and J dropped 5 bases, with 9 bases sitting between them. Germline V CDR1 and CDR2: SGHRS, YFSETQ. The CDR3 is made up of 12 amino acids. CDR3 coding DNA: TGCGCCAGCAGGGGGCGGGTAGATACGCAGTATTTT. It translates to CASRGRVDTQYF.

The chain recombines TRBV11-2 with TRBJ2-2, with D perhaps given as TRBD1 or TRBD2 (5 bases each). V was cut by 5 bases and J by 3 bases, with 16 bases left in between. CDR3 length: 16 amino acids. Germline CDR1 reads SGHAT; CDR2 reads FQNNGV. The CDR3: CASSEGRGRDTGELFF. The CDR3 DNA reads TGTGCCAGCAGCGAAGGAAGGGGACGGGACACCGGGGAGCTGTTTTTT.

The V call is TRBV9, the J call TRBJ2-1; D may be TRBD1 (5 bases). CDR3 length: 14 amino acids. Germline CDR1 SGDLS, CDR2 YYNGEE. With 3 bases removed from V and 4 bases from J, the gap between germline ends came to 11 bases. DNA for the CDR3: TGTGCCAGCAGCGCCCTTCAGGGATACAATGAGCAGTTCTTC. The encoded protein is CASSALQGYNEQFF. Full variable domain (remainder filled in from reference TRBV9 and TRBJ2-1): DSGVTQTPKHLITATGQRVTLRCSPRSGDLSVYWYQQSLDQGLQFLIQYYNGEERAKGNILERFSAQQFPDLHSELNLSSLELGDSALYFCASSALQGYNEQFFGPGTRLTVL.

The chain uses TRBV7-2 and TRBJ1-2; a weak D match, TRBD1 (5 bases). The ends were cut back, 8 bases at V and 6 bases at J, with 13 bases in the middle. The CDR3 contains 12 residues. Germline V gene data show CDR1 as SGHTA and CDR2 as FQGNSA. CDR3 in DNA: TGTGCCAGCTCGGGGGGTGGGGATGGCTACACCTTC. Translated, it gives CASSGGGDGYTF.

This sequence joins TRBV18 and TRBJ1-4; 9 bases are shared with TRBD1. Germline V gene sequence: CDR1 KGHSH, CDR2 LQKENI. This CDR3 region has 14 residues. Trimming cost V 6 bases and J 5 bases; bases outside gene matches: 4. The CDR3 DNA is TGTGCCAGCTCGCCCGGGACAGGGAATGAAAAACTGTTTTTT. Translating gives CASSPGTGNEKLFF.

A few counts support this clone. This sequence joins TRBV27 and TRBJ1-4; 7 bases are a match to TRBD1. This CDR3 has 16 amino acids. J was trimmed by 3 bases and V by 6 bases; bases with no gene match: 10. CDR1 and CDR2 (germline): MNHEY, SMNVEV (reference sequence). The CDR3 sequence: CASSLGTVPSNEKLFF. The CDR3 DNA is TGTGCCAGCAGCCTAGGGACAGTTCCCTCTAATGAAAAACTGTTTTTT. The whole variable domain, remainder taken from reference TRBV27 and TRBJ1-4, is EAQVTQNPRYLITVTGKKLTVTCSQNMNHEYMSWYRQDPGLGLRQIYYSMNVEVTDKGDVPEGYKVSRKEKRNFPLILESPSPNQTSLYFCASSLGTVPSNEKLFFGSGTQLSVL.

This chain uses TRBV6-4 with TRBJ2-3; TRBD2 agrees at 11 bases. Germline CDR1 MRHNA, CDR2 SNTAGT. The V and J ends lost 4 bases and 4 bases, in that order; junction bases with no gene match: 7. This CDR3 spans 16 amino acids. The CDR3 DNA follows: TGTGCCAGCAGTGCCCTTAGCGGGGGGGCCTCAGATACGCAGTATTTT. Residues: CASSALSGGASDTQYF.

The chain is built from TRBV19 and TRBJ1-2; D remains unclear. V lost 8 bases and J 1 base, leaving 17 bases between the germline ends. CDR3 length: 15 amino acids. Germline CDR1 LNHDA, CDR2 SQIVND (reference sequence). CDR3 sequence: CASQWTGESNYGYTF. CDR3 nucleotide sequence: TGTGCCAGTCAATGGACTGGAGAAAGTAACTATGGCTACACCTTC.

V gene TRBV30 combines with J gene TRBJ2-5, with D tentatively TRBD1 (6 bases). Germline-derived CDR1 and CDR2 are GTSNPN and SVGIG (reference sequence). Between the trimmed V and J ends, which lost 3 bases and 3 bases, there was a span of 20 bases. This CDR3 is built from 16 residues. The CDR3 loop reads CAWRKGDGISKETQYF. The CDR3 DNA reads as TGTGCCTGGAGAAAGGGGGACGGAATAAGTAAAGAGACCCAGTACTTC.

J is TRBJ2-7 and V is TRBV9, with D uncertain. This CDR3 contains 13 residues. The V end was cut by 0 bases, the J end by 3 bases, with 7 bases between. Per the germline V gene, CDR1 is SGDLS and CDR2 is YYNGEE. This CDR3 reads CASSVAHSYEQYF. The CDR3 nucleotides are TGTGCCAGCAGCGTAGCACACAGCTACGAGCAGTACTTC.

The CDR3 sequence: CASSQGLRTGGVRDEQFF. For the CDR3, the DNA is TGTGCCAGCAGCCAAGGGCTCCGGACAGGGGGAGTGAGAGATGAGCAGTTCTTC. The chain combines TRBV14 with TRBJ2-1; 10 bases align to TRBD1. CDR3 length: 18 residues. CDR1 and CDR2 (germline): SGHDN, FVKESK. V lost 1 base and J lost 8; bases outside the gene matches: 14. The full variable domain, completed using reference TRBV14 and TRBJ2-1, is EAGVTQFPSHSVIEKGQTVTLRCDPISGHDNLYWYRRVMGKEIKFLLHFVKESKQDESGMPNNRFLAERTGGTYSTLKVQPAELEDSGVYFCASSQGLRTGGVRDEQFFGPGTRLTVL.

The rearrangement uses TRBV19 and TRBJ2-7, with a weak D call TRBD2 (5 bases). The CDR3 length is 12 residues. The germline V and J ends were trimmed by 9 bases and 3 bases, with 12 bases remaining between them. The germline V gene has CDR1 LNHDA and CDR2 SQIVND (reference sequence). The CDR3 spells CASSLGYYEQYF. The CDR3 DNA sequence: TGTGCCAGCTCACTAGGGTACTACGAGCAGTACTTC.

The V and J genes are TRBV19 and TRBJ2-7, with D maybe TRBD1 (5 bases). V shed 5 bases and J shed 7 bases, with 9 bases lying between them. This CDR3 is 11 amino acids long. CDR1 is LNHDA and CDR2 is SQIVND in the germline V gene (reference sequence). This CDR3 is CASSVQGEQYF. In DNA form, the CDR3 reads TGTGCCAGTAGTGTCCAGGGTGAGCAGTACTTC.

The rearrangement links TRBV5-1 to TRBJ2-1; 10 bases are shared with TRBD1. The CDR3 consists of 17 residues. J lost 4 bases, V lost 4 bases, and 11 bases had no gene match. Germline assignment: CDR1 SGHRS and CDR2 YFSETQ. The CDR3 bases are TGCGCCAGCAGCAAGGTGGGACAGGGGAAGCAGTACAATGAGCAGTTCTTC. It encodes CASSKVGQGKQYNEQFF. Full variable domain (outside the CDR3, taken from reference TRBV5-1 and TRBJ2-1): KAGVTQTPRYLIKTRGQQVTLSCSPISGHRSVSWYQQTPGQGLQFLFEYFSETQRNKGNFPGRFSGRQFSNSRSEMNVSTLELGDSALYLCASSKVGQGKQYNEQFFGPGTRLTVL.

The chain combines TRBV19 with TRBJ1-5, with D possibly matching TRBD1 (5 bases). In germline, CDR1 is LNHDA, CDR2 SQIVND (reference sequence). The V end lost 8 bases, the J end lost 3 bases, and 14 bases lay between the germline ends. The CDR3 is 14 amino acids. The CDR3: CASWPGGPNQPQHF. CDR3 coding DNA: TGTGCCAGTTGGCCCGGGGGTCCCAATCAGCCCCAGCATTTT.

The chain is built from TRBV5-1 and TRBJ1-5, with D maybe TRBD1 (6 bases). Germline CDR1 is SGHRS and CDR2 is YFSETQ. V lost 0 bases and J lost 7, with 14 bases in between. This CDR3 has 15 amino acids. The CDR3 bases are TGCGCCAGCAGCTTGGCGGGGGGGGGCGGCCAGCCCCAGCATTTT. Translated: CASSLAGGGGQPQHF.

The chain couples TRBV5-6 to TRBJ2-5; no reliable D call. The CDR3 is 13 residues long. The germline V gene encodes CDR1 SGHDT and CDR2 YYEEEE. V shed 7 bases and J shed 2 bases, with 12 bases lying between them. The CDR3 bases are TGTGCCAGCGGTCGCTTCGGTCAAGAGACCCAGTACTTC. Translated, it gives CASGRFGQETQYF.

The chain uses TRBV6-5 and TRBJ2-7; 7 nucleotides align to TRBD2. CDR3 length: 15 amino acids. Germline V CDR1 and CDR2: MNHEY, SVGAGI. The V segment lost 6 bases and the J segment 2 bases; nucleotides outside the gene matches: 10. CDR3 coding DNA: TGTGCCAGCAGGGGGAGGGCCCTCCCTACCTACGAGCAGTACTTC. It codes for CASRGRALPTYEQYF.

The count of this clone is one. The J gene is TRBJ1-1, the V gene TRBV5-5; perhaps TRBD1 as D (5 bases). Trimming stripped 4 bases from V and 0 bases from J, with 13 bases between. CDR1 is SGHKS and CDR2 is YYEKEE in the germline V gene (reference sequence). The CDR3 runs 15 residues. The CDR3 coding sequence is TGTGCCAGCAGCCAATGGGGGAAGATGAACACTGAAGCTTTCTTT. As protein: CASSQWGKMNTEAFF.

CDR3 DNA sequence: TGCGCCAGCAGTGTAACTAGCGGGCGGGGCGGGGAGCTGTTTTTT. Translating it yields CASSVTSGRGGELFF. This sequence joins TRBV10-2 and TRBJ2-2; 9 bases map to TRBD2. Germline-derived CDR1 and CDR2 are WSHSY and SAAADI. V dropped 4 bases and J dropped 7; count of bases not matched to a gene: 7. This CDR3 contains 15 residues.

This clone was seen only a few times. The chain is built from TRBV18 and TRBJ1-6, with D perhaps matching TRBD1 (5 bases). The germline V and J ends were trimmed by 2 bases and 4 bases, with 9 bases remaining between them. In germline, CDR1 is KGHSH, CDR2 LQKENI. CDR3 length: 15 amino acids. The CDR3 loop is CASSPLGVYNSPLHF. Here the CDR3 DNA reads TGTGCCAGCTCACCATTAGGGGTTTATAATTCACCCCTCCACTTT.